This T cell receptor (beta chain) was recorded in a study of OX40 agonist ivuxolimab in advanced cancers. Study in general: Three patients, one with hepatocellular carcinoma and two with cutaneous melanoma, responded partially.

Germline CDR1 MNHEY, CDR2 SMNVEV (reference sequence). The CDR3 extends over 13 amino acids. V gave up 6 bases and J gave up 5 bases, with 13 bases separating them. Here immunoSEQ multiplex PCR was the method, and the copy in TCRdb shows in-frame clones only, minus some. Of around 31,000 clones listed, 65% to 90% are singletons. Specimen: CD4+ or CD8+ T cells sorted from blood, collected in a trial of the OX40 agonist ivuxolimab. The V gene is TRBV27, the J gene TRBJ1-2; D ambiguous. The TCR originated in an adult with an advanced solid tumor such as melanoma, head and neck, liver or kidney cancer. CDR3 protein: CASSYTSAYGYTF. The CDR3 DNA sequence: TGTGCCAGCAGCTACACTAGCGCGTATGGCTACACCTTC.